This TCR beta chain was recorded in a study of T cell repertoires in aging, cancer and after chemotherapy. Looking at the study overall: Donor ages fell into six groups from 30 or younger up to 70 or older.

Peripheral blood genomic DNA, not sorted cells or RNA, was the template. General observations from the study: Rebound thymic output was suggested by rising median generation probability during chemotherapy in each cancer cohort. Age-matched healthy donors had significantly more diverse, less clonal blood TCR repertoires than untreated cancer patients. The repertoire data cannot show anything about immunological memory following chemotherapy.

Rearranged V-D-J TRB sequences were amplified with a mixed TRB-A/B primer pool. MiXCR, run by TCRdb on the multiplex PCR reads, gives a single entry per CDR3 protein. The data contain approximately 9,800 distinct CDR3 sequences, roughly 37% of them seen just once; the ten biggest clones take up approximately 9.9%. Germline V gene lookup returns CDR1 SGHDT and CDR2 YYEEEE. Between the trimmed V and J ends, which lost 5 bases and 5 bases, there was a span of 19 bases. The CDR3 is made up of 15 amino acids. Of note for this clonotype: The antigen remains undetermined.

The sequenced sample consisted of blood. The rearrangement joins TRBV5-6 to TRBJ1-1; D gene uncertain. The TCR sequence derives from a human donor in good health. In DNA form, the CDR3 reads TGTGCCAGCAGTTTGTTGGGGATGATAGGGACTGAAGCTTTCTTT. Protein: CASSLLGMIGTEAFF.